This note documents a single TCR beta chain sequence. Its antigen is not identified. PCR was performed using 60 Vbeta and 13 Jbeta primers. Generated by immunoSEQ multiplex PCR, the TCRdb table keeps only in-frame clones and is missing some. The table has approximately 210,000 clones, roughly four fifths seen once; the top ten hold approximately 1.8%. These data originate in a study of cytomegalovirus exposure and HLA in healthy donors. Overall study findings and caveats: A later analysis linked a missense variant in DCLRE1C to the trimming of TCR beta V and J genes. Later analysis placed DRB1 highest and HLA-C lowest in TCR association rates, which differed by HLA locus. A later analysis reportedly identified an Asian-associated ancestry cluster as carrying fewer N-insertions than the 666-donor mean. An assumption of roughly uniform sequencing depth across donors underlay the presence/absence analyses.

Germline assignment: CDR1 MNHEY and CDR2 SVGAGI. The CDR3 spans 12 residues. V lost 7 bases, J lost 5 bases, and 12 bases lay in between. The sequence derives from a man aged 18 to 29 in good health and CMV-seronegative. The sequencing input was PBMCs. The chain uses TRBV6-5 and TRBJ2-7, with no clear D. The CDR3 region has the DNA TGTGCCAGCACTTCGAGAGGCAACGAGCAGTACTTC. This encodes CASTSRGNEQYF.